The 9 T cell receptor beta chains given below trace back to one sample, sequenced in a study of blood T cell repertoires in COVID-19. TCRdb's copy holds only in-frame clones and misses some; the assay was immunoSEQ multiplex PCR. The repertoire holds over 200,000 clones, with approximately 82% as singletons. Sequenced sample: peripheral blood. The source of these receptors is a man between 35 and 55 years old who had recovered from COVID-19.

The CDR3 nucleotides are TGTGCCAGCAGTGAATCTCGGGTTACACAAAGGAAAGCTTTCTTT. Its translation is CASSESRVTQRKAFF. The genes are TRBV6-1 and TRBJ1-1; D gene uncertain. The germline gives CDR1 MNHNS, CDR2 SASEGT. The V end lost 2 bases, the J end lost 9 bases, and 19 bases lay between the germline ends. There are 15 residues in the CDR3.

The rearrangement uses TRBV30 and TRBJ1-1, with unresolved D. The ends were cut back, 2 bases at V and 6 bases at J, with 16 bases in the middle. This CDR3 is built from 14 residues. Germline CDR1 GTSNPN, CDR2 SVGIG (reference sequence). CDR3 sequence: CAWSPLHGEAEAFF. The CDR3 DNA reads as TGTGCCTGGAGTCCCCTCCATGGAGAGGCTGAAGCTTTCTTT.

The chain joins TRBV6-5 to TRBJ1-1, with D maybe TRBD1 (5 bases). Germline loops: CDR1 MNHEY, CDR2 SVGAGI. The CDR3 runs to 13 residues. V was clipped by 7 bases and J by 6 bases, with 15 bases between them. CDR3 DNA sequence: TGTGCCAGCACGGAGGGCAGGGCCCCTGAAGCTTTCTTT. As protein: CASTEGRAPEAFF.

The chain recombines TRBV4-2 with TRBJ2-5, with D uncertain. The CDR3 has 13 amino acids. V was shortened by 3 bases and J by 3 bases, with 8 bases between the two germline ends. CDR1 is LGHNA, CDR2 YNFKEQ, per germline. CDR3 sequence (DNA): TGTGCCAGCAGCCAGGAGAGGAAAGAGACCCAGTACTTC. Protein: CASSQERKETQYF.

The chain joins TRBV7-6 to TRBJ2-7, with 10 bases that match TRBD2. CDR3 size: 16 residues. CDR1 is SGHVS and CDR2 is FNYEAQ in the germline V gene. The V and J ends lost 4 bases and 3 bases, in that order; junction bases with no gene match: 9. CDR3 loop: CASSSVRTSGNYEQYF. CDR3 nucleotide sequence: TGTGCCAGCAGCTCAGTAAGGACTAGCGGAAACTACGAGCAGTACTTC. Looking up the rest from reference TRBV7-6 and TRBJ2-7 gives the full variable domain: GAGVSQSPRYKVTKRGQDVALRCDPISGHVSLYWYRQALGQGPEFLTYFNYEAQQDKSGLPNDRFSAERPEGSISTLTIQRTEQRDSAMYRCASSSVRTSGNYEQYFGPGTRLTVT.

The V call is TRBV28, the J call TRBJ2-2, with 7 bases that match TRBD1. V lost 6 bases to trimming and J lost 4 bases; unmatched junction nucleotides: 8. The germline V gene encodes CDR1 MDHEN and CDR2 SYDVKM. The CDR3 runs to 15 residues. CDR3 DNA: TGTGCCAGCAGCCCCGACAGGGTCACCACCGGGGAGCTGTTTTTT. Amino acids: CASSPDRVTTGELFF.

The table lists this clone with a few counts. The chain joins TRBV5-1 to TRBJ2-5; a weak D match, TRBD1 (5 bases). The V gene's germline CDR1 is SGHRS and CDR2 YFSETQ. V was pared by 4 bases and J by 4 bases, with 20 bases between. The CDR3 sequence is 16 residues long. The CDR3 DNA reads TGCGCCAGCAGCACAGGCGTATCGTCGGGTGGAGAGACCCAGTACTTC. It is translated as CASSTGVSSGGETQYF.

This clone appeared a few times. The chain joins TRBV10-2 to TRBJ1-1; 8 nucleotides agree with TRBD1. V was pared by 0 bases and J by 7 bases, with 4 bases of the junction left unmatched. In germline, CDR1 is WSHSY, CDR2 SAAADI. The CDR3 runs 14 residues. CDR3 coding DNA: TGCGCCAGCAGTGAGTCGGGGACAGGTCGTGAAGCTTTCTTT. Amino acids: CASSESGTGREAFF.

The table lists this clone with a count of one. The chain has TRBV4-1 and TRBJ2-7, with 9 bases matching TRBD2. V lost 0 bases to trimming and J lost 2 bases; unmatched junction nucleotides: 5. Germline CDR1 and CDR2: MGHRA and YSYEKL. This CDR3 has 16 residues. The CDR3 here is CASSQEGTSWAYEQYF. The CDR3 nucleotides are TGCGCCAGCAGCCAAGAGGGGACTAGCTGGGCCTACGAGCAGTACTTC.